A single sample gave rise to the 19 T cell receptor beta chains below, sequenced in a study of Graves' ophthalmopathy and Graves' hyperthyroidism. As the template, RNA transcripts were used to amplify TCR beta CDR3 regions. Second-round multiplex PCR followed a first-round RT-PCR using HTBI primers. One entry per CDR3 protein results from TCRdb running MiXCR on the multiplex PCR reads. The table lists hundreds of thousands of distinct CDR3 sequences, about 20% of them singletons. Sequencing used peripheral blood. Every receptor here comes from a woman aged 18-29 years with stable Graves' hyperthyroidism. Some clones in this sample may be carry-over from other donors' samples.

This clonotype was recorded many times. The CDR3 loop reads CASSLPAFRGYTF. CDR3 bases: TGTGCCAGCAGTTTACCGGCGTTTCGGGGCTACACCTTC. This chain connects TRBV12-3 or TRBV12-4 to TRBJ1-2; unclear D gene. Trimming took off 2 bases at V and 8 bases at J, with 12 bases between the two ends. This CDR3 has 13 residues.

There are a few counts of this clonotype. The V gene is TRBV30, the J gene TRBJ2-7; TRBD1 matches 10 bases. The CDR3 extends over 15 amino acids. Germline lookup yields CDR1 GTSNPN and CDR2 SVGIG (reference sequence). J lost 2 bases, V lost 4 bases, and 8 bases had no gene match. The chain's CDR3 is CAWKKTGGKAYEQYF. For the CDR3, the DNA is TGTGCCTGGAAAAAGACAGGGGGCAAGGCCTACGAGCAGTACTTC.

In its sample, this clonotype was seen many times. V is TRBV2 and J is TRBJ2-7; no clear D gene. Per the germline V gene, CDR1 is SNHLY and CDR2 is FYNNEI. V lost 7 bases and J 0 bases, leaving 13 bases between the germline ends. The CDR3 has 14 amino acids. The CDR3 here is CASNSGPRSYEQYF. CDR3 DNA sequence: TGTGCCAGCAACTCCGGGCCTCGCTCCTACGAGCAGTACTTC.

This clonotype was observed at least ten times. The conserved phenylalanine or tryptophan normally closing the CDR3 is absent here, so this likely arose from a read error. It is unclear where the CDR3 begins or ends on the DNA, so no DNA is shown, and the CDR3 is as TCRdb lists it. The chain has TRBV24-1 and TRBJ1-1; the table calls TRBD1, which could not be checked here. The CDR3 region is 11 residues in length, termini included. The V gene's germline CDR1 is KGHDR and CDR2 SFDVKD. The CDR3 spells CATSDLRQAFI.

This chain connects TRBV27 to TRBJ2-7, with D unclear. Trimming took 2 bases from V and 3 from J, leaving 14 bases between them. Germline CDR1 reads MNHEY; CDR2 reads SMNVEV (reference sequence). The CDR3 is 15 amino acids. The CDR3 region has the DNA TGTGCCAGCAGTTTAGGGTCCCTTTTGGTCTACGAGCAGTACTTC. Translated, it gives CASSLGSLLVYEQYF.

With regard to this clonotype: A much larger clone lies a single base off, so this may be a read error. The chain carries TRBV28 and TRBJ1-1, with D perhaps matching TRBD1 (5 bases). The CDR3 totals 14 residues. Germline CDR1 reads MDHEN; CDR2 reads SYDVKM. The CDR3 here is CASSPGTSNTEACF. CDR3 coding DNA: TGTGCCAGCAGTCCCGGGACGTCGAACACTGAAGCTTGCTTT.

This clonotype was counted ten times or more. J is TRBJ2-7 and V is TRBV7-8; D may correspond to TRBD1 or TRBD2 (6 bases each). CDR1 and CDR2 from the germline V gene are SGHVS and FQNEAQ. V lost 3 bases and J 3 bases, leaving 12 bases between the germline ends. The CDR3 totals 14 residues. CDR3 DNA sequence: TGTGCCAGCAGCTTTGGGGGCGGGGACTACGAGCAGTACTTC. Its translation is CASSFGGGDYEQYF.

J is TRBJ1-2 and V is TRBV6-1, with D uncertain. CDR3 length: 17 residues. CDR1 is MNHNS, CDR2 SASEGT, per germline. Trimming removed 0 bases at V and 2 bases at J, with 16 bases between. CDR3: CASSEAPGVLRNYGYTF. The CDR3 bases are TGTGCCAGCAGTGAAGCGCCCGGGGTCCTACGGAACTATGGCTACACCTTC.

This clonotype appeared many times. The chain links TRBV18 to TRBJ1-1, with a possible D match to TRBD1 (6 bases). Germline V gives CDR1 KGHSH, CDR2 LQKENI. The CDR3 length is 15 residues. The V and J ends lost 3 bases and 5 bases respectively, with 16 bases between them. Here the CDR3 DNA reads TGTGCCAGCTCACCGGACCTCACAGGGCGTACTGAAGCTTTCTTT. It is translated as CASSPDLTGRTEAFF.

The sample holds a few counts of this clonotype. The V and J genes are TRBV5-1 and TRBJ2-2; 15 bases fit TRBD2. V lost 6 bases, J lost 5 bases, and 2 bases stayed unmatched. The CDR3 runs 15 residues. Germline lookup yields CDR1 SGHRS and CDR2 YFSETQ. CDR3 nucleotides: TGCGCCAGCAAGGGACTAGCGGGAGGAACCGGGGAGCTGTTTTTT. This gives the protein CASKGLAGGTGELFF.

This clonotype was seen once. This rearrangement joins TRBV6-5 to TRBJ1-2; D is unresolved. Germline CDR1 is MNHEY and CDR2 is SVGAGI. Trimming stripped 4 bases from V and 0 bases from J, with 12 bases between. There are 15 residues in the CDR3. CDR3 nucleotides: TGTGCCAGCAGTTTGGACGGGTTAGCTAACTATGGCTACACCTTC. Its protein product is CASSLDGLANYGYTF.

This clonotype was counted many times. The V call is TRBV6-5, the J call TRBJ2-7; D possibly uses TRBD1 or TRBD2 (5 bases each). The germline V and J ends were trimmed by 8 bases and 7 bases, with 12 bases remaining between them. Germline V gene lookup returns CDR1 MNHEY and CDR2 SVGAGI. CDR3 size: 11 residues. CDR3 protein: CASGGKREQYF. DNA for the CDR3: TGTGCCAGCGGGGGAAAGAGAGAGCAGTACTTC.

Many counts were recorded for this clonotype. The rearrangement joins TRBV18 to TRBJ1-5; D ambiguous. V gave up 2 bases and J gave up 6 bases, with 14 bases separating them. This CDR3 has 15 amino acids. Germline CDR1 is KGHSH and CDR2 is LQKENI. The CDR3 is CASSPRPWVRQPQHF. CDR3 in DNA: TGTGCCAGCTCACCAAGGCCTTGGGTGCGTCAGCCCCAGCATTTT.

In its sample, this clonotype was seen many times. The rearrangement uses TRBV7-2 and TRBJ2-5; D remains unclear. Per germline, CDR1 SGHTA and CDR2 FQGNSA. V lost 7 bases, J lost 7 bases, and 13 bases lay in between. The CDR3 runs to 12 residues. Here the CDR3 reads CASNSPRGTQYF. The CDR3, as DNA: TGTGCCAGCAACTCCCCCCGTGGGACCCAGTACTTC.

With regard to this clonotype: Possible read error: a much larger clone is one base away. V gene TRBV28 combines with J gene TRBJ1-1; TRBD1 matches 9 bases. This CDR3 comprises 16 residues. Looked up from germline, CDR1 is MDHEN and CDR2 is SYDVKM. The CDR3 region is CASSPHRGQPSTEACF. Here the CDR3 DNA reads TGTGCCAGCAGTCCTCACAGGGGGCAGCCATCCACTGAAGCTTGCTTT.

This clonotype was seen repeatedly, ten times or more. The V gene is TRBV2, the J gene TRBJ1-1, with D perhaps TRBD1 (6 bases). Per the germline V gene, CDR1 is SNHLY and CDR2 is FYNNEI. The CDR3 loop spans 13 amino acids. V lost 7 bases and J lost 11, with 20 bases in between. The CDR3 region is CASTPGREGEAFF. The CDR3 DNA reads TGTGCCAGCACCCCCGGACGGGAGGGGGAGGCTTTCTTT.

This clonotype was counted many times. V gene TRBV7-9 combines with J gene TRBJ1-1, with D perhaps TRBD1 (5 bases). V was clipped by 5 bases and J by 2 bases, with 15 bases between them. From germline, CDR1 is SEHNR and CDR2 FQNEAQ (reference sequence). The CDR3 loop spans 15 amino acids. CDR3 coding DNA: TGTGCCAGCAGCCAAGGAGGAGGGGTCAACACTGAAGCTTTCTTT. It encodes CASSQGGGVNTEAFF.

This clonotype was detected many times. The chain links TRBV19 to TRBJ2-5, with 9 bases identical to TRBD1. Germline loops: CDR1 LNHDA, CDR2 SQIVND (reference sequence). This CDR3 region has 15 residues. V was pared by 5 bases and J by 3 bases, with 7 bases of the junction left unmatched. In DNA, the CDR3 is TGTGCCAGTAGTGTGACAGGGGGTTCCAAAGAGACCCAGTACTTC. It translates to CASSVTGGSKETQYF.

In the case of this clonotype: One base away lies a much larger clone, so this may be a sequencing read error. This chain connects TRBV12-3 or TRBV12-4 to TRBJ1-6; possibly TRBD1 for D (6 bases). The CDR3 is 15 residues long. CDR3 in DNA: TGTGCCAGCACCCTGGCCGGGGGGCTCGGATCACACCTCCACTTT. It is translated as CASTLAGGLGSHLHF.